Reported below is one T cell receptor (beta chain). The data were obtained in a study of T cells in Graves' hyperthyroidism and ophthalmopathy. Regions amplified from RNA transcripts were the TCR beta CDR3 regions. HTBI primers were used for first-round RT-PCR of the TCR CDR3. TCRdb reprocessed the multiplex PCR reads with MiXCR, giving one entry per CDR3 protein. The data hold some 50,000 distinct CDR3 sequences, with less than 60% observed a single time. This receptor was taken from a woman aged 45-65 years with Graves' ophthalmopathy. Source material: blood.

CDR3 in amino acids: CSAPRTGGTETQYF. The CDR3 coding sequence is TGCAGTGCTCCCAGGACAGGGGGCACGGAGACCCAGTACTTC. The chain joins TRBV20-1 to TRBJ2-5, with TRBD1 identical over 11 bases. The CDR3 length is 14 residues. Trimming removed 5 bases from V and 5 bases from J; junction bases left unmatched: 7. CDR1 and CDR2 from the germline V gene are DFQATT and SNEGSKA (reference sequence).